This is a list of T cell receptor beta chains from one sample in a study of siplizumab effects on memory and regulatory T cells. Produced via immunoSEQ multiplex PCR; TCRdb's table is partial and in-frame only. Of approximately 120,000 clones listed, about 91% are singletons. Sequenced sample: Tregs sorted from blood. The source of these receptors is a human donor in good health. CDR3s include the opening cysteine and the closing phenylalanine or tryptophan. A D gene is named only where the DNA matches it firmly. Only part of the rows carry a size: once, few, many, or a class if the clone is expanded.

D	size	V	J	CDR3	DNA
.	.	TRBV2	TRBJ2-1	CASSVTSGEQFF	TGTGCCAGCAGCGTAACGAGTGGTGAGCAGTTCTTC
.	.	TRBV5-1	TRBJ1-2	CASSLSGSFNYGYTF	TGCGCCAGCAGCTTGTCCGGCAGCTTTAACTATGGCTACACCTTC
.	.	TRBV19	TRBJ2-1	CASSAGTGIIGGNEQFF	TGTGCCAGTAGTGCTGGGACCGGGATAATTGGGGGCAATGAGCAGTTCTTC
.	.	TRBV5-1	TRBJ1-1	CASSLGGGFGEAFF	TGCGCCAGCAGCTTGGGAGGAGGGTTCGGTGAAGCTTTCTTT
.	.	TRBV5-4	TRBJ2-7	CAVGTTYEQYF	TGTGCCGTTGGGACCACCTACGAGCAGTACTTC
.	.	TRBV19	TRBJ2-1	CASGLYNEQFF	TGTGCCAGCGGACTGTACAATGAGCAGTTCTTC
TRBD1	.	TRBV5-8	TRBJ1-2	CASSLDRVGYTF	TGTGCCAGCAGCTTAGACAGGGTTGGCTACACCTTC
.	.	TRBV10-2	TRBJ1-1	CASSGLINTEAFF	TGCGCCAGCAGCGGACTCATTAACACTGAAGCTTTCTTT
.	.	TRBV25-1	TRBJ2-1	CASSAPGPYNEQFF	TGTGCCAGCAGTGCTCCAGGGCCTTACAATGAGCAGTTCTTC
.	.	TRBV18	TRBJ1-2	CASSPQGGENYGYTF	TGTGCCAGCTCACCTCAGGGAGGAGAAAACTATGGCTACACCTTC
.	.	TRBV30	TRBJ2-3	CAWSRDYFPDTQYF	TGTGCCTGGAGCCGGGATTATTTCCCAGATACGCAGTATTTT
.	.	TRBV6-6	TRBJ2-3	CASGGSVTTDTQYF	TGTGCCAGCGGTGGGAGCGTTACAACAGATACGCAGTATTTT
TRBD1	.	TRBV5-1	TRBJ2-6	CASSLQGAVSGANVLTF	TGCGCCAGCAGCCTACAGGGGGCGGTCTCTGGGGCCAACGTCCTGACTTTC
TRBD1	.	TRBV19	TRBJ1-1	CASSFRDRGSGGAFF	TGTGCCAGTAGTTTCCGGGACAGGGGGAGCGGAGGAGCTTTCTTT
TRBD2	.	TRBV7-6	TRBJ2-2	CASSPNPPTSGGAVGELFF	TGTGCCAGCAGCCCCAACCCCCCCACTAGCGGGGGGGCGGTGGGGGAGCTGTTTTTT
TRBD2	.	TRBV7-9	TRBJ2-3	CASSPSSGGTDTQYF	TGTGCCAGCAGCCCATCTAGCGGAGGCACAGATACGCAGTATTTT
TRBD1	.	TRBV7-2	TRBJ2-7	CASSSRTGAYEQYF	TGTGCCAGCAGCTCTCGGACAGGGGCCTACGAGCAGTACTTC
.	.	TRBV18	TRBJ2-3	CASSPKEQGEFVDTQYF	TGTGCCAGCTCTCCCAAGGAACAGGGTGAATTTGTAGATACGCAGTATTTT
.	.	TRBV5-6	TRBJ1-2	CASTLEGSGYTF	TGTGCCAGCACCTTGGAAGGGTCCGGGTACACCTTC
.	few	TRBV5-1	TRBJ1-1	CASHDGEDTEAFF	TGCGCCAGCCACGACGGTGAGGACACTGAAGCTTTCTTT
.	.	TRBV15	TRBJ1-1	CATSSRGFTEAFF	TGTGCCACCAGCAGCAGGGGTTTTACTGAAGCTTTCTTT
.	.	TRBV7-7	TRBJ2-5	CASSPTRGETQYF	TGTGCCAGCAGCCCAACTCGGGGAGAGACCCAGTACTTC
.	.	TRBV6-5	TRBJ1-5	CASSGGPNQPQHF	TGTGCCAGCAGTGGGGGACCTAATCAGCCCCAGCATTTT
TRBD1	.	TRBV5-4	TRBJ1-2	CASSLVDRAYGYTF	TGTGCCAGCAGCTTGGTGGACAGGGCCTATGGCTACACCTTC
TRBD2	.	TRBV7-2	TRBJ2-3	CASSLGGGRAADTQYF	TGTGCCAGCAGCTTAGGGGGCGGGAGGGCTGCGGATACGCAGTATTTT
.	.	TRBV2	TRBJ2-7	CASSEGGRNYEQYF	TGTGCCAGCAGTGAAGGGGGGAGGAACTACGAGCAGTACTTC
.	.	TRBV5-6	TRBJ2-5	CASSFGETQYF	TGTGCCAGCAGCTTTGGGGAGACCCAGTACTTC
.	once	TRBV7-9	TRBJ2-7	CASSSNRQASYEQYF	TGTGCCAGCAGCTCAAATAGACAGGCATCCTACGAGCAGTACTTC
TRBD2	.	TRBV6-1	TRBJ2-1	CASRSLAGGPNEQFF	TGTGCCAGCAGGTCACTAGCGGGGGGTCCTAATGAGCAGTTCTTC
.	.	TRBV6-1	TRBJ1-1	CASRPPGEAFF	TGTGCCAGCAGGCCCCCGGGCGAAGCTTTCTTT
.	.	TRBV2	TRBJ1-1	CASSEGAGTEAFF	TGTGCCAGCAGCGAAGGGGCGGGCACTGAAGCTTTCTTT
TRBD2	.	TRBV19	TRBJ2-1	CASSIRTSGTYNEQFF	TGTGCCAGTAGTATCAGGACTAGCGGGACTTACAATGAGCAGTTCTTC
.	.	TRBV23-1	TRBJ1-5	CASKGRRNNQPQHF	TGCGCCAGCAAAGGCAGGCGGAACAATCAGCCCCAGCATTTT
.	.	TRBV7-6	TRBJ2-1	CASSLADGSHNEQFF	TGTGCCAGCAGCTTAGCGGACGGTTCTCACAATGAGCAATTCTTC
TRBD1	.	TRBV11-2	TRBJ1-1	CASSSAGTGRTEAFF	TGTGCCAGCAGCTCGGCCGGGACAGGGCGAACTGAAGCTTTCTTT
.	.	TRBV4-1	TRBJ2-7	CASSQVGDSLYEQYF	TGCGCCAGCAGCCAAGTGGGGGACTCCTTATACGAGCAGTACTTC
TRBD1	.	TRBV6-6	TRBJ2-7	CASLDRVYEQYF	TGTGCCAGCTTGGACAGGGTCTACGAGCAGTACTTC
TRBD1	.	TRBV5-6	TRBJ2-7	CASSPFVQGPYEQYF	TGTGCCAGCAGCCCCTTTGTACAGGGGCCCTACGAGCAGTACTTC
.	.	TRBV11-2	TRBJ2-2	CASSLDLGGPTRRAGELFF	TGTGCCAGCAGCTTAGATCTCGGGGGACCTACACGGCGAGCCGGGGAGCTGTTTTTT
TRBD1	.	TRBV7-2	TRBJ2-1	CASSLWDSRSNEQFF	TGTGCCAGCAGCTTATGGGACAGTAGGTCCAATGAGCAGTTCTTC
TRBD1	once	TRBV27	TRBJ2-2	CASSFLGTGRTGELFF	TGTGCCAGCAGTTTCCTCGGGACAGGCCGCACCGGGGAGCTGTTTTTT
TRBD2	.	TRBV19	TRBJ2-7	CASSNLRAGRSYEQYF	TGTGCCAGTAGTAACCTCCGAGCGGGAAGGTCATACGAGCAGTACTTC
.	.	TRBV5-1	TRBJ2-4	CATTAGVGDIQYF	TGCGCCACGACTGCCGGGGTCGGGGACATTCAGTACTTC
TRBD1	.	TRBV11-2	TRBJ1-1	CASSYAGTVNTEAFF	TGTGCCAGCAGCTACGCCGGGACAGTGAACACTGAAGCTTTCTTT
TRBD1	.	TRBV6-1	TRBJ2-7	CASSARDRGLSYEQYF	TGTGCCAGCAGTGCTCGGGACAGGGGACTCTCCTACGAGCAGTACTTC